Below, 8 T cell receptor beta chains from the same sample are listed, as sequenced in a study of blood T cells in healthy people across ages. Then a second PCR, running about 7 to 11 cycles, was carried out with a sample-barcoded 5' primer and a J-beta primer mix. MiXCR was run by TCRdb on the 5' RACE reads, yielding one entry per CDR3 protein. This sample carries about 1.7 million distinct CDR3 sequences, 25% to 30% of them seen once, and the ten largest clones take roughly 8.2%. Material for sequencing was blood. These receptor sequences come from a woman younger than 45 in good health.

This clonotype was seen more than once but under ten times. This chain joins TRBV12-3 or TRBV12-4 and TRBJ1-2; D gene unclear. The CDR3 is 13 amino acids. Trimming removed 6 bases at V and 6 bases at J, with 14 bases between. The DNA of the CDR3 is TGTGCCAGCAGCCCCGCCCGTTCGGATGGCTACACCTTC. It encodes CASSPARSDGYTF.

The chain carries TRBV24-1 and TRBJ1-1, with D maybe TRBD1 (5 bases). Per germline, CDR1 KGHDR and CDR2 SFDVKD. The CDR3 totals 14 residues. V lost 3 bases, J lost 0 bases, and 7 bases lay in between. The CDR3: CATSDRGMNTEAFF. The CDR3, as DNA: TGTGCCACCAGTGATAGGGGAATGAACACTGAAGCTTTCTTT.

V and J are TRBV7-2 and TRBJ2-1, with 13 bases lining up with TRBD2. The CDR3 loop spans 18 amino acids. The V segment lost 5 bases and the J segment 1 base; nucleotides outside the gene matches: 8. Germline V gene data show CDR1 as SGHTA and CDR2 as FQGNSA. The CDR3 nucleotides read TGTGCCAGCAGCATTGGGACTAGCGGGACCTTGTCCTACAATGAGCAGTTCTTC. Its translation: CASSIGTSGTLSYNEQFF. The full variable domain, completed using reference TRBV7-2 and TRBJ2-1, is GAGVSQSPSNKVTEKGKDVELRCDPISGHTALYWYRQSLGQGLEFLIYFQGNSAPDKSGLPSDRFSAERTGGSVSTLTIQRTQQEDSAVYLCASSIGTSGTLSYNEQFFGPGTRLTVL.

This clonotype was seen repeatedly, ten times or more. The chain combines TRBV7-2 with TRBJ2-7; D gene unclear. This CDR3 contains 14 residues. CDR1 SGHTA and CDR2 FQGNSA come from the germline V gene. V was trimmed by 5 bases and J by 7 bases, leaving 18 bases between them. For the CDR3, the DNA is TGTGCCAGCAGCGACGACTCAAGTTATGGGGAGCAGTACTTC. It specifies CASSDDSSYGEQYF.

CDR3 amino acids: CSARRGEGEKLFF. The CDR3 DNA follows: TGCAGCGCTCGTAGGGGGGAAGGAGAAAAACTGTTTTTT. This sequence joins TRBV29-1 and TRBJ1-4; TRBD1 might be the D (6 bases). The germline V gene has CDR1 SQVTM and CDR2 ANQGSEA. The CDR3 totals 13 residues. Trimming left V 7 bases short and J 8 bases short, with 17 bases between.

At least ten counts were recorded for this clonotype. The chain couples TRBV5-6 to TRBJ2-7, with TRBD1 identical over 10 bases. With 2 bases clipped from V and 1 base from J, the junction kept 3 bases outside the gene matches. CDR3 length: 15 residues. Germline assignment: CDR1 SGHDT and CDR2 YYEEEE. Here the CDR3 DNA reads TGTGCCAGCAGCTTCGACAGGGGGCTTTCCTACGAGCAGTACTTC. Protein sequence: CASSFDRGLSYEQYF.

J is TRBJ1-1 and V is TRBV28; D unresolved. The V gene lost 9 bases and the J gene lost 0 bases, with 14 bases spanning the gap. The CDR3 is 14 residues long. The germline V gene encodes CDR1 MDHEN and CDR2 SYDVKM. This CDR3 reads CASVSVAMNTEAFF. The CDR3 DNA reads as TGTGCCAGTGTATCAGTAGCCATGAACACTGAAGCTTTCTTT.

The V gene is TRBV12-3 or TRBV12-4, the J gene TRBJ2-4; 8 bases are a match to TRBD2. Gene TRBJ2-5 matches the end of the DNA better, so the J call may be wrong. The CDR3 runs to 15 residues. The CDR3 spells CASSFQSGGRETQYF. The CDR3 DNA sequence: TGTGCCAGCAGCTTTCAAAGCGGGGGCAGGGAGACCCAGTACTTC.